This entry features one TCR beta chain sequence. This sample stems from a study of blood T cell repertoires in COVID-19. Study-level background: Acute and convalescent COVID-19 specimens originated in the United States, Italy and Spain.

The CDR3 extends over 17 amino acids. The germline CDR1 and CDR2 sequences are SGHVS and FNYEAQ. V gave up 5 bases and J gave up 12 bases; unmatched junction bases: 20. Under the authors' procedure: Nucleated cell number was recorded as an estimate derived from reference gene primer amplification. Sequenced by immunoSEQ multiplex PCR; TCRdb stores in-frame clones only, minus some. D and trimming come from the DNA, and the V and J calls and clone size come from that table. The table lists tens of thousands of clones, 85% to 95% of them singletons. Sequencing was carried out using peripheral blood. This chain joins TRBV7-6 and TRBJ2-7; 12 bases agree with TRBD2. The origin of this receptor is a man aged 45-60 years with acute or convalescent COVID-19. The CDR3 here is CASSPRLAGVGFIKVYF. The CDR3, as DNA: TGTGCCAGCAGCCCGCGACTAGCGGGAGTGGGGTTTATTAAGGTGTACTTC.